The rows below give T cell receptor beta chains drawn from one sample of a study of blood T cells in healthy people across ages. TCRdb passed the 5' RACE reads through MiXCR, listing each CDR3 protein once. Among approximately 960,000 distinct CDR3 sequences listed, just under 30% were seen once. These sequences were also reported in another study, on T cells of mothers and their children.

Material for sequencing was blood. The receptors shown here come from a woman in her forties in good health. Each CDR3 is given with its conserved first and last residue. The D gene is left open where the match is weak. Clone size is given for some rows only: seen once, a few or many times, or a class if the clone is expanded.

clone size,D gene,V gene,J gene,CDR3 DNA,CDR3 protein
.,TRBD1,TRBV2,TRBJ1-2,TGTGCCAGCAGTGCCCCGGACAGGGGGGATGGCTACACCTTC,CASSAPDRGDGYTF
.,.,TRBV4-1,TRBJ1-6,TGCGCCAGCAGCCAGAATGCAGGGTTAGGTTCACCCCTCCACTTT,CASSQNAGLGSPLHF
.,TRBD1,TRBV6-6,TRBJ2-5,TGTGCCAGCACTACACAGGGGGGAGGTATGGGGGGCCAGTACTTC,CASTTQGGGMGGQYF
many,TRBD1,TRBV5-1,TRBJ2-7,TGCGCCAGCAGCACAAGGGACAGCTCCTACGAGCAGTACTTC,CASSTRDSSYEQYF
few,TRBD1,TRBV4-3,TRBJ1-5,TGCGCCAGCAGCCCCGACAGGGATCGGCCCCAGCATTTT,CASSPDRDRPQHF
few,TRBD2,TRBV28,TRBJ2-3,TGTGCCAGCAGTTCCCCTCGGGCGGGGGGTGATACGCAGTATTTT,CASSSPRAGGDTQYF
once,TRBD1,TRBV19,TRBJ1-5,TGTGCCAGTAGTTTGGGACAGGGGATTAATCAGCCCCAGCATTTT,CASSLGQGINQPQHF
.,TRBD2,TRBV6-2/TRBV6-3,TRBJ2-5,TGTGCCAGCAGTTACCTCCAGCGGGGGGGCCGGGAGACCCAGTACTTC,CASSYLQRGGRETQYF
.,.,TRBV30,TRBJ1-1,TGTGCCTGGATGAGGTCTATCGGAGCTTTCTTT,CAWMRSIGAFF
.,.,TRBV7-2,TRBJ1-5,TGTGCCAGCAGCTCACAAGGGTTGACGGTTAGCAATCAGCCCCAGCATTTT,CASSSQGLTVSNQPQHF
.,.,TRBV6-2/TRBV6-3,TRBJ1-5,TGTGCCAGTTCTACCCCAGAGGAGCAGCCCCAGCATTTT,CASSTPEEQPQHF
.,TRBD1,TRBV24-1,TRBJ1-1,TGTGCCACCAGTCGCGGACAGGCCGGAGACACTGAAGCTTTCTTT,CATSRGQAGDTEAFF
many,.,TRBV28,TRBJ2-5,TGTGCCAGCAGTAGACAGACAGGCCTAGGGGAGACCCAGTACTTC,CASSRQTGLGETQYF
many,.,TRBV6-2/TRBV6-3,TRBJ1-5,TGTGCCAGCAGTTACTCGAATTTGTCGCCCCAGCATTTT,CASSYSNLSPQHF
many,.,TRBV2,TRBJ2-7,TGTGCCAGCAGTGGGCGGAGGACGGGTCCCTACGAGCAGTACTTC,CASSGRRTGPYEQYF
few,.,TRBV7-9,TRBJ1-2,.,CASSLVGQGAGGHTF
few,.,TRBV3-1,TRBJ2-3,TGTGCCAGCAGCCAAGGACAGAGAGGAAGCACAGATACGCAGTATTTT,CASSQGQRGSTDTQYF
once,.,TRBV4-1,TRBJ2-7,TGCGCCAGCAGCCAAGATTTCGGGGGCAGCTACGAGCAGTACTTC,CASSQDFGGSYEQYF
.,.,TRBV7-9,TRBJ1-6,TGTGCCAGCAGCTTAGAAGGGACGAAGAATTCACCCCTCCACTTT,CASSLEGTKNSPLHF
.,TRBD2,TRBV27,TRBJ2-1,TGTGCCAGCAGTATAGCGGGGGGGCTAGGGGGTGAGCAGTTCTTC,CASSIAGGLGGEQFF
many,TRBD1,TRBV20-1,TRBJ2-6,TGCAGTGCTAGAGATAGGGTTCAGGGGGCGAGCTCTGGGGCCAACGTCCTGACTTTC,CSARDRVQGASSGANVLTF
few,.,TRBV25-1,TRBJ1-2,TGTGCCAGCAGTGCCCTACACGGGAACTATGGCTACACCTTC,CASSALHGNYGYTF
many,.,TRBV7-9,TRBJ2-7,TGTGCCAGCAGCAAACAGGGCCCAGTACTCTACGAGCAGTACTTC,CASSKQGPVLYEQYF
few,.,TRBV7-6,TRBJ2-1,TGTGCCAGCAGCTTAGTACAGGGTCAATACAATGAGCAGTTCTTC,CASSLVQGQYNEQFF
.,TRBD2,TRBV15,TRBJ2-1,TGTGCCACCAGCAGAGATCCAAGCGGGGGTCTCAGGAATGAGCAGTTCTTC,CATSRDPSGGLRNEQFF
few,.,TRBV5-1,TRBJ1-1,TGCGCCAGCAGCCGTACGAGGTTTACAGGGAACACTGAAGCTTTCTTT,CASSRTRFTGNTEAFF
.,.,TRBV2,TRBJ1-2,TGTGCCAGCAGTGAAGCCGGACAGTACAGTGGCTACACCTTC,CASSEAGQYSGYTF
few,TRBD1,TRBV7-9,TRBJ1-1,TGTGCCAGCAGGCCGGGACAGGGGGCGTGGGACACTGAAGCTTTCTTT,CASRPGQGAWDTEAFF
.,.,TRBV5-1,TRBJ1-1,TGCGCCAGCAGCTTAACAGGGTCCCTTTTGAACACTGAAGCTTTCTTT,CASSLTGSLLNTEAFF
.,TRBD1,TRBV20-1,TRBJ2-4,TGCAGTGCTATACCGGGACAGGGGATACCCAGGAACATTCAGTACTTC,CSAIPGQGIPRNIQYF
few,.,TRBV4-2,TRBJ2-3,TGTGCCAGCAGCCAACCTAGAGGGGGAGGAGCAGATACGCAGTATTTT,CASSQPRGGGADTQYF
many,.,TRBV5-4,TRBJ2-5,TGTGCCAGCAGCTTGCCGGATCAAGAGACCCAGTACTTC,CASSLPDQETQYF
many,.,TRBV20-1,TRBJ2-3,TGCAGTGCTAGAGATATCAGCGGCTTAGGCACAGATACGCAGTATTTT,CSARDISGLGTDTQYF
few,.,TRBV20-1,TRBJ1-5,TGCAGTGCTAAACCCGGGCCGGTGGGTCATCCGCATTTT,CSAKPGPVGHPHF
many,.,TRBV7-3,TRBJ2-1,TGTGCCAGCAGCTTAAACCGAAACCCAGGGGAGCAGTTCTTC,CASSLNRNPGEQFF
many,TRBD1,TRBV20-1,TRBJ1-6,TGCAGTGCTAGAGAGACAGGGGCCTATTCACCCCTCCACTTT,CSARETGAYSPLHF
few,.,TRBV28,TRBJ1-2,TGTGCCAGCAGTTTCGCTCCAGGGACTAACTATGGCTACACCTTC,CASSFAPGTNYGYTF
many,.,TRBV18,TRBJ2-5,TGTGCCAGCAGCACGGGACTCGGAGAGACCCAGTACTTC,CASSTGLGETQYF
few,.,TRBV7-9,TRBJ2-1,TGTGCCAGCAGCCCTTACCCCCGCTATGAGCAGTTCTTC,CASSPYPRYEQFF
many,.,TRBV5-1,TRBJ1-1,TGCGCCAGCAGCTTAGGGCAGGGGATCACTGAAGCTTTCTTT,CASSLGQGITEAFF